The 16 T cell receptor beta chains below all came from one sample that was sequenced in a study of T cell clonality in common variable immunodeficiency (dated by TCRdb to the mid-2010s). Libraries were prepared through the immunoSEQ multiplex PCR assay. TCRdb provides this immuneACCESS table in a form limited to in-frame rearrangements. Some clones are lacking; in checked studies, under half of them reflect an unresolved V gene, and why the rest are absent is not known. For this sample, 30,000 to 40,000 clones appear and none is a singleton. The ten largest clonotypes hold about 4% of the sample. Sequencing was carried out using peripheral blood mononuclear cells. The receptors originated from a person aged 18 to 70 in good health.

This clone was counted many times. The read gets to within 3 residues of the CDR3 end, and the germline J gene fills in the rest. The rearrangement joins TRBV7-9 to TRBJ2-7; D is perhaps TRBD1 (6 bases). The ends were cut back, 0 bases at V and 2 bases at J, with 8 bases in the middle. The CDR3 contains 14 residues. Germline CDR1 and CDR2: SEHNR and FQNEAQ (reference sequence). The sequenced part of the CDR3 DNA is TGTGCCAGCAGCTTAGCCCGACAGGCCTACGAG. It translates to CASSLARQAYE. The whole CDR3 sequence is CASSLARQAYEQYF.

This clone was counted only a few times. The read ends 3 residues shy of where the CDR3 ends; the end is completed using the germline J gene. The V gene is TRBV20-1, the J gene TRBJ2-1; D may be TRBD1 (6 bases). V was pared by 5 bases and J by 2 bases, with 13 bases between. The CDR3 is 14 amino acids. Germline V CDR1 and CDR2: DFQATT, SNEGSKA (reference sequence). Here the CDR3 reads CSALGGLAYNEQFF. The part of the CDR3 DNA that was read is TGCAGTGCTCTTGGGGGCCTAGCCTACAATGAG.

Remarks on this clone: The missing CDR3 end, 3 residues past where the read stops, is filled in from the germline J gene. The chain uses TRBV7-9 and TRBJ2-4; 11 bases are a match to TRBD1. Per germline, CDR1 SEHNR and CDR2 FQNEAQ (reference sequence). This CDR3 spans 15 amino acids. The CDR3: CASSTDGTGGDGQYF. The DNA read from the CDR3 is TGTGCCAGCAGCACAGACGGGACAGGGGGGGATGGT.

This clone was counted many times. The read ends 3 residues before the CDR3 terminus; that terminus is restored from the germline J gene. The V call is TRBV4-2, the J call TRBJ1-5; the D gene is possibly TRBD1 (5 bases). The CDR3 loop spans 16 amino acids. Trimming left V 0 bases short and J 1 base short, with 10 bases between. Germline CDR1 LGHNA, CDR2 YNFKEQ. CDR3 residues: CASSQDGGESNQPQHF. The DNA read from the CDR3 is TGTGCCAGCAGCCAAGATGGGGGGGAAAGCAATCAGCCC.

This clone was seen repeatedly, ten times or more. One end of the junction fails to match germline, which may point to a read error. Read sequence stops 3 residues before the CDR3 end, and the germline J gene provides the missing end. V and J are TRBV7-7 and TRBJ2-3; TRBD2 aligns across 7 bases. The length of the CDR3 is 16 residues. The V gene's germline CDR1 is SSHAT and CDR2 FNYEAQ (reference sequence). The CDR3 here is CASSPLGGGTTDTQYF. The DNA read from the CDR3 is TGTGCTAGCAGCCCCCTGGGCGGGGGAACCACAGATACG.

Many counts were recorded for this clone. The read finishes 3 residues shy of the CDR3 end, and the germline J gene is used to complete it. The V call is TRBV6-1, the J call TRBJ2-7, with TRBD1 matching over 7 bases. The germline CDR1 and CDR2 sequences are MNHNS and SASEGT. J was trimmed by 0 bases and V by 0 bases; bases with no gene match: 5. The CDR3 runs 16 residues. The CDR3 loop is CASSEAPGGTSYEQYF. The sequenced part of the CDR3 DNA is TGTGCCAGCAGTGAAGCGCCAGGGGGAACCTCCTACGAG.

This clone was seen a few times. At one end, the junction sequence differs from germline, possibly due to a read error. The sequence runs out 3 residues before the end of the CDR3; the remainder is reconstructed from the germline J gene. V is TRBV5-5 and J is TRBJ2-7; 10 positions match TRBD1. In germline, CDR1 is SGHKS, CDR2 YYEKEE (reference sequence). CDR3 length: 13 residues. CDR3 in amino acids: CASSLDRGYEQYF. The covered CDR3 bases are TGTGCCAGCAGTTTGGACAGGGGGTACGAG.

This clone was picked up many times. The read stops 3 residues short of the end of the CDR3; the missing end is completed from the germline J gene. The rearrangement joins TRBV19 to TRBJ2-3; D remains unclear. CDR3 length: 17 residues. CDR1 and CDR2 (germline): LNHDA, SQIVND (reference sequence). The V end lost 3 bases, the J end lost 2 bases, and 18 bases lay between the germline ends. The CDR3 spells CASSMGQLRSYTDTQYF. CDR3 bases read: TGTGCCAGTAGTATGGGCCAGCTCAGGAGCTACACAGATACG.

This clone was counted ten times or more. The missing CDR3 end, 3 residues past where the read stops, is filled in from the germline J gene. The J gene is TRBJ2-3, the V gene TRBV7-9, with 7 bases aligning to TRBD1. Per the germline V gene, CDR1 is SEHNR and CDR2 is FQNEAQ (reference sequence). V was pared by 5 bases and J by 3 bases, with 8 bases of the junction left unmatched. The CDR3 contains 15 residues. CDR3 region: CASSLRQGWTDTQYF. CDR3 DNA (partial): TGTGCCAGCAGCCTAAGACAGGGATGGACAGATACG.

This clone was detected many times. From the germline J gene comes the end of the CDR3, since the read stops 3 residues before it. This chain links TRBV7-9 with TRBJ2-5; D is perhaps TRBD2 (6 bases). This CDR3 has 13 amino acids. CDR1 and CDR2 (germline): SEHNR, FQNEAQ (reference sequence). V was clipped by 6 bases and J by 2 bases, with 10 bases between them. The sequenced CDR3 bases are TGTGCCAGCAGGGAGGGCCTTCAAGAGACC. Protein product: CASREGLQET. The CDR3 in its entirety is CASREGLQETQYF.

Many counts were recorded for this clone. From the germline J gene comes the end of the CDR3, since the read stops 3 residues before it. The chain links TRBV7-6 to TRBJ2-7; 11 bases line up with TRBD2. The CDR3 has 16 residues. Germline values: CDR1 SGHVS, CDR2 FNYEAQ. The trim removed 5 bases at V and 4 bases at J, leaving 10 bases unmatched. The CDR3 sequence is CASSPLTSGSIYEQYF. The DNA read from the CDR3 is TGTGCCAGCAGCCCTCTTACTAGCGGGAGTATATACGAG.

This clone was counted at least ten times. The DNA ends 3 residues before the CDR3 does, and the rest of the CDR3 is filled in from the germline J gene. The chain combines TRBV19 with TRBJ1-5, with 7 bases that match TRBD1. CDR1 LNHDA and CDR2 SQIVND come from the germline V gene (reference sequence). Trimming cost V 6 bases and J 3 bases; bases outside gene matches: 8. This CDR3 is 15 amino acids long. This CDR3 reads CASRGRDRDNQPQHF. CDR3 DNA, as far as it was read: TGTGCCAGTAGGGGGCGGGACAGAGACAATCAGCCC.

This clone was counted at least ten times. The read is 3 residues too short to cover the CDR3 end, so that end is filled in from the germline J gene. This rearrangement joins TRBV11-3 to TRBJ2-7; possible D gene TRBD1, 5 bases. The CDR3 loop spans 13 amino acids. Germline lookup yields CDR1 SGHNT and CDR2 YENEEA. V gave up 1 base and J gave up 1 base, with 5 bases separating them. This chain's CDR3 is CASSLGQSYEQYF. CDR3 DNA (partial): TGTGCCAGCAGCTTAGGACAGTCCTACGAG.

This clone was recorded at least ten times. The read ends 3 residues shy of where the CDR3 ends; the end is completed using the germline J gene. The rearrangement joins TRBV30 to TRBJ1-2, with TRBD1 matching 7 bases. Germline loops: CDR1 GTSNPN, CDR2 SVGIG (reference sequence). This CDR3 region has 16 residues. With V trimmed by 0 bases and J by 5 bases, 12 bases remained unmatched. The CDR3 sequence: CAWSVTLYRGRYGYTF. CDR3 bases read: TGTGCCTGGAGTGTAACACTCTACAGGGGAAGATATGGC.

Concerning this clone itself: A much larger clone sits a single nucleotide away, making a read error possible. The read stops 3 residues short of the end of the CDR3; the missing end is completed from the germline J gene. This rearrangement joins TRBV2 to TRBJ1-5, with TRBD1 as a possible D gene (6 bases). The CDR3 has 13 residues. Germline loops: CDR1 SNHLY, CDR2 FYNNEI. Partial CDR3 DNA: TGTGTCAGCCAAACAGGGTACAATCAGCCC. This encodes CVSQTGYNQP. In full, the CDR3 is CVSQTGYNQPQHF. Based on the CDR3 plus reference TRBV2 and TRBJ1-5, the full variable domain is EPEVTQTPSHQVTQMGQEVILRCVPISNHLYFYWYRQILGQKVEFLVSFYNNEISEKSEIFDDQFSVERPDGSNFTLKIRSTKLEDSAMYFCVSQTGYNQPQHFGDGTRLSIL.

Ten or more counts support this clone. The CDR3 goes on 3 residues after the read ends, and that part is filled in from the germline J gene. The chain recombines TRBV15 with TRBJ2-3, with 7 nucleotides matching TRBD1. CDR3 length: 17 amino acids. Germline CDR1 is LNHNV and CDR2 is YYDKDF (reference sequence). With 0 bases clipped from V and 0 bases from J, the junction kept 6 bases outside the gene matches. The DNA read from the CDR3 is TGTGCCACCAGCAGAGATACCGGACAGGCAAGCACAGATACG. It specifies CATSRDTGQASTDT. Given in full, the CDR3 is CATSRDTGQASTDTQYF.